Listed below are T cell receptor beta chains from one sample, sequenced in a study of post-analysis software for immune sequencing data. Using its own MiXCR run on the PCR reads, TCRdb lists one record per CDR3 protein. The repertoire holds about 430,000 distinct CDR3 sequences, with approximately 42% as singletons. The sequencing sample was made of blood. The receptor set was obtained from a girl aged 2 to 9 with multiple sclerosis. CDR3s include the opening cysteine and the closing phenylalanine or tryptophan. The D gene is left open where the match is weak. A clone size is listed for some rows: how often the clone was seen (once, few, many), or a class if it is expanded.

NA TRBJ1-1 11 NA TRBV29-1 CSVYNGGEAFF TGCAGCGTCTACAATGGCGGTGAAGCTTTCTTT
few TRBJ2-7 13 NA TRBV29-1 CSVKRTGSYEQYF TGCAGCGTTAAGAGGACGGGATCCTACGAGCAGTACTTC
once TRBJ2-7 13 NA TRBV7-9 CASSLARGGEQYF TGTGCCAGCAGCCTTGCTAGGGGGGGCGAGCAGTACTTC
NA TRBJ2-6 19 TRBD2 TRBV7-9 CASSFGLAGGLSGANVLTF TGTGCCAGCAGCTTCGGGCTAGCGGGGGGACTCTCTGGGGCCAACGTCCTGACTTTC
many TRBJ1-2 13 NA TRBV25-1 CASSGRDNSGYTF TGTGCCAGCAGTGGCCGGGACAATTCTGGCTACACCTTC
NA TRBJ1-4 14 NA TRBV7-2 CASSLAGANEKLFF TGTGCCAGCAGCTTAGCGGGGGCCAATGAAAAACTGTTTTTT
NA TRBJ1-2 14 NA TRBV3-1 CASSQADLNYGYTF TGTGCCAGCAGCCAGGCGGACCTTAACTATGGCTACACCTTC
few TRBJ1-1 13 NA TRBV29-1 CSVVGQPNTEAFF TGCAGCGTTGTTGGACAGCCGAACACTGAAGCTTTCTTT
NA TRBJ2-7 12 NA TRBV5-1 CASYRVSYEQYF TGCGCCAGCTACAGGGTCTCCTACGAGCAGTACTTC
few TRBJ2-5 16 NA TRBV6-5 CASSSILRDFQETQYF TGTGCCAGCAGTTCCATTCTTCGGGACTTCCAAGAGACCCAGTACTTC
NA TRBJ2-7 17 TRBD2 TRBV6-4 CASSAHKAAGRDSEQYF TGTGCCAGCAGTGCGCACAAGGCGGCCGGGAGGGATAGCGAGCAGTACTTC
few TRBJ2-4 15 NA TRBV18 CASSAYRVTENIQYF TGTGCCAGCTCAGCATACAGGGTTACCGAAAACATTCAGTACTTC
NA TRBJ2-7 13 TRBD2 TRBV7-9 CASSLAREGEQYF TGTGCCAGCAGCCTTGCTAGGGAGGGCGAGCAGTACTTC
few TRBJ2-1 13 TRBD2 TRBV29-1 CSVALAGVGEQFF TGCAGCGTTGCACTAGCGGGAGTAGGGGAGCAGTTCTTC
few TRBJ2-1 13 NA TRBV12-3/TRBV12-4 CASRLSSYNEQFF TGTGCCAGCAGGTTGAGCTCCTACAATGAGCAGTTCTTC
NA TRBJ2-1 17 NA TRBV20-1 CSARDGFRRGLYNEQFF TGCAGTGCTAGAGATGGGTTTAGGCGGGGCCTCTACAATGAGCAGTTCTTC
NA TRBJ2-3 13 TRBD2 TRBV28 CASWGLMTDTQYF TGTGCCAGTTGGGGACTAATGACAGATACGCAGTATTTT
NA TRBJ2-5 14 TRBD2 TRBV12-3/TRBV12-4 CASSLSGRGKTQYF TGTGCCAGCAGCCTTAGCGGGAGGGGGAAGACCCAGTACTTC
NA TRBJ1-5 15 TRBD1 TRBV14 CASSQGQGRNQPQHF TGTGCCAGCAGCCAGGGACAGGGACGAAATCAGCCCCAGCATTTT
NA TRBJ2-1 15 NA TRBV28 CASSLGLLRGETQFF TGTGCCAGCAGTTTAGGACTACTCCGGGGAGAGACCCAGTTCTTC
NA TRBJ2-5 17 NA TRBV6-5 CASSYSLQGRSQETQYF TGTGCCAGCAGTTACTCGCTTCAGGGGAGGAGCCAAGAGACCCAGTACTTC
few TRBJ1-5 17 TRBD1 TRBV6-6 CASRPQGGTVSNQPQHF TGTGCCAGCAGACCTCAAGGGGGGACAGTAAGCAATCAGCCCCAGCATTTT
NA TRBJ2-3 14 TRBD2 TRBV29-1 CSVETSGGTDTQYF TGCAGCGTCGAGACTAGCGGGGGCACAGATACGCAGTATTTT
few TRBJ1-5 14 NA TRBV10-3 CAISESWENQPQHF TGTGCCATCAGTGAGTCCTGGGAAAATCAGCCCCAGCATTTT
NA TRBJ2-1 13 NA TRBV7-2 CASSLGASNEQFF TGTGCCAGCAGCTTAGGGGCCTCCAATGAGCAGTTCTTC
many TRBJ2-3 13 NA TRBV7-2 CASSLVAGDTQYF TGTGCCAGCAGCTTAGTGGCCGGCGATACGCAGTATTTT
NA TRBJ2-7 11 TRBD2 TRBV20-1 CSAPTSDEQYF TGCAGTGCTCCAACTAGCGACGAGCAGTACTTC
NA TRBJ1-4 14 NA TRBV5-1 CASSPGGRDEKLFF TGCGCCAGCAGCCCGGGCGGCAGGGACGAAAAACTGTTTTTT
many TRBJ2-1 14 TRBD2 TRBV12-3/TRBV12-4 CASRGLAGYNEQFF TGTGCCAGCAGAGGACTAGCGGGGTACAATGAGCAGTTCTTC
few TRBJ2-3 15 TRBD2 TRBV6-5 CASSVAGGYTDTQYF TGTGCCAGCAGCGTAGCGGGGGGTTACACAGATACGCAGTATTTT